This T cell receptor (beta chain) emerged from a study of identical twins. Overall study results and limits: Models predicted less out-of-frame TCR alpha sharing in monozygotic twins than was found. One should note that invariant MAIT and iNKT cells could partly confound zero-insertion analyses.

This clonotype appeared many times. What it recognizes is unknown. Unique molecular identifiers were in the cDNA, with template-switch universal primer binding. TCRdb redid the calling of the 5' RACE reads with MiXCR, one entry per CDR3 protein. The table shows under 800,000 distinct CDR3 sequences, with less than 25% occurring only once. J lost 2 bases, V lost 1 base, and 4 bases had no gene match. Germline V gene data show CDR1 as SEHNR and CDR2 as FQNEAQ (reference sequence). There are 15 residues in the CDR3. The sample was also linked to a second study, of T cells expressing NK-cell markers.

The genes are TRBV7-9 and TRBJ2-7, with 8 bases fitting TRBD2. Sample: PBMCs. The sequence was collected from a woman between 18 and 29 years old in good health. CDR3 in amino acids: CASSLERGLAYEQYF. The CDR3 coding sequence is TGTGCCAGCAGCTTAGAAAGGGGACTAGCCTACGAGCAGTACTTC.